Shown below are 9 T cell receptor beta chains from a single sample sequenced in a study of blood T cell repertoires in COVID-19. TCRdb's copy holds only in-frame clones and misses some; the assay was immunoSEQ multiplex PCR. The table lists 100,000 to 130,000 clones, 60% to 85% of them singletons. Material: peripheral blood. These TCRs come from a woman aged 40 to 50 with acute or convalescent COVID-19.

The CDR3 sequence is CASSLGLAGGRADTQYF. The CDR3, as DNA: TGTGCCAGCAGTCTCGGACTAGCGGGGGGGCGGGCAGATACGCAGTATTTT. V gene TRBV25-1 combines with J gene TRBJ2-3; 15 bases agree with TRBD2. This CDR3 has 17 amino acids. Germline CDR1 MGHDK, CDR2 SYGVNS. J lost 4 bases, V lost 5 bases, and 7 bases had no gene match.

This clone showed up just a few times. The chain is built from TRBV19 and TRBJ1-2, with TRBD1 matching over 8 bases. CDR3 length: 15 residues. V shed 9 bases, J shed 0 bases, and the junction held 9 bases outside the gene matches. The germline V gene has CDR1 LNHDA and CDR2 SQIVND (reference sequence). In nucleotides, the CDR3 is TGTGCCAGCGACGACAGGGGCGAATCTAACTATGGCTACACCTTC. This codes for CASDDRGESNYGYTF.

The CDR3, as DNA: TGTGCCAGCAGTGCGGGGGACTACCAAGAGACCCAGTACTTC. The encoded protein is CASSAGDYQETQYF. This sequence joins TRBV2 and TRBJ2-5; TRBD2 might be the D (6 bases). The CDR3 covers 14 residues. Germline CDR1 and CDR2: SNHLY and FYNNEI. V was clipped by 4 bases and J by 0 bases, with 9 bases between them.

V usage is TRBV24-1 and J usage is TRBJ2-7; 10 bases line up with TRBD1. J was trimmed by 2 bases and V by 0 bases; bases with no gene match: 0. In germline, CDR1 is KGHDR, CDR2 SFDVKD. The length of the CDR3 is 15 residues. CDR3 residues: CATSDLGTGAYEQYF. The CDR3 DNA is TGTGCCACCAGTGATTTGGGGACAGGGGCCTACGAGCAGTACTTC.

V and J are TRBV28 and TRBJ1-1; TRBD1 aligns across 9 bases. The CDR3 is 19 amino acids. In germline, CDR1 is MDHEN, CDR2 SYDVKM. Trimming at V came to 6 bases and at J to 0 bases, leaving 17 bases not matched to a gene. CDR3 bases: TGTGCCAGCAGCACCCCGGGGGGACAGGGAGGTGCCCTGAACACTGAAGCTTTCTTT. Protein sequence: CASSTPGGQGGALNTEAFF.

Comment on this clone: Distinct nucleotide sequences in the sample also encode this CDR3. The rearrangement joins TRBV28 to TRBJ2-7; 9 bases fit TRBD1. This CDR3 region has 15 residues. Germline V gene lookup returns CDR1 MDHEN and CDR2 SYDVKM. The V segment lost 3 bases and the J segment 3 bases; nucleotides outside the gene matches: 6. The CDR3 bases are TGTGCCAGCAGTTTGGGGGGGGGACAGGGCTACGAGCAGTACTTC. Translating it yields CASSLGGGQGYEQYF.

The chain recombines TRBV20-1 with TRBJ1-2, with D uncertain. Germline lookup yields CDR1 DFQATT and CDR2 SNEGSKA (reference sequence). The CDR3 consists of 14 residues. V gave up 3 bases and J gave up 8 bases, with 19 bases separating them. The CDR3 nucleotides are TGCAGTGCTAGTGCCGGGTTTAAGGCTTTCGGCTACACCTTC. Translation gives CSASAGFKAFGYTF.

The V call is TRBV4-1, the J call TRBJ2-7; no clear D. Deletions cut 4 bases from V and 5 bases from J, with 15 bases between. Germline V CDR1 and CDR2: MGHRA, YSYEKL. This CDR3 has 14 amino acids. The CDR3 here is CASSPRSERDEQYF. CDR3 nucleotide sequence: TGCGCCAGCAGCCCTCGGTCTGAGCGCGACGAGCAGTACTTC.

In this sample, this clone turned up a few times. V gene TRBV29-1 combines with J gene TRBJ1-3; D gene uncertain. The CDR3 contains 11 residues. With 6 bases removed from V and 3 bases from J, the gap between germline ends came to 6 bases. Germline V CDR1 and CDR2: SQVTM, ANQGSEA. The CDR3 nucleotides are TGCAGCGTGAACAGTGGAAACACCATATATTTT. Translation gives CSVNSGNTIYF.